What follows are 3 T cell receptor beta chains derived from one specimen sequenced in a study of memory CD8 T cells in hepatitis C reinfection. Profiled with immunoSEQ multiplex PCR; TCRdb holds only in-frame clones, not every one. The table includes about 50,000 clones, roughly 89% detected once. Sample time point: pre-reinfection, 55 to 20 weeks before reinfection detection. TCR sequencing was done directly ex vivo on sorted cells, without expansion in vitro. The sequenced sample consisted of naive CD8+ T cells sorted from blood. The receptors stem from a man in his late teens or twenties with hepatitis C virus infection.

The genes are TRBV28 and TRBJ2-7; 9 nucleotides match TRBD2. Trimming took 6 bases from V and 7 from J; bases not matched to a gene: 7. Germline CDR1 and CDR2: MDHEN and SYDVKM. The CDR3 length is 13 residues. In DNA, the CDR3 is TGTGCCAGCAGACCTAGCGGGGTAGGGGAGCAGTACTTC. Translating it yields CASRPSGVGEQYF.

The gene calls are TRBV29-1 and TRBJ1-2; D call uncertain. The CDR3 runs to 11 residues. Per germline, CDR1 SQVTM and CDR2 ANQGSEA. The V gene lost 8 bases and the J gene lost 1 base, with 8 bases spanning the gap. This CDR3 is CSTRDNYGYTF. The CDR3 DNA sequence: TGCAGCACCCGGGATAACTATGGCTACACCTTC.

The chain uses TRBV6-5 and TRBJ2-1; TRBD2 agrees at 9 bases. V lost 2 bases and J lost 7; bases outside the gene matches: 6. CDR1 is MNHEY and CDR2 is SVGAGI in the germline V gene. The CDR3 sequence is 15 residues long. CDR3 DNA sequence: TGTGCCAGCAGTTACAACGCGGGAGGGCCAAATGAGCAGTTCTTC. It yields the protein CASSYNAGGPNEQFF.